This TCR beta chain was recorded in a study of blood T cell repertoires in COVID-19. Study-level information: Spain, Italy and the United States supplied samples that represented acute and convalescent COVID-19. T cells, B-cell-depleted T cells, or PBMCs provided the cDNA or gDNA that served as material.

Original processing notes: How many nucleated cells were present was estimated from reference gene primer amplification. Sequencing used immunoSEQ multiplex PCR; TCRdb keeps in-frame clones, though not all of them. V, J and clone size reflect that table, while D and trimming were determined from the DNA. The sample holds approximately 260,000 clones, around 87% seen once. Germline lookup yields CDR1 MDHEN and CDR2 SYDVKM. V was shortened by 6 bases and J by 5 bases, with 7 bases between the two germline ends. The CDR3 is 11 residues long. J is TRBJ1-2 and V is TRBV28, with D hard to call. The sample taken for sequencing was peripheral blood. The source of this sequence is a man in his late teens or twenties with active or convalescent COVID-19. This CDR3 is CASSRVYGYTF. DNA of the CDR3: TGTGCCAGCAGCCGAGTATATGGCTACACCTTC.